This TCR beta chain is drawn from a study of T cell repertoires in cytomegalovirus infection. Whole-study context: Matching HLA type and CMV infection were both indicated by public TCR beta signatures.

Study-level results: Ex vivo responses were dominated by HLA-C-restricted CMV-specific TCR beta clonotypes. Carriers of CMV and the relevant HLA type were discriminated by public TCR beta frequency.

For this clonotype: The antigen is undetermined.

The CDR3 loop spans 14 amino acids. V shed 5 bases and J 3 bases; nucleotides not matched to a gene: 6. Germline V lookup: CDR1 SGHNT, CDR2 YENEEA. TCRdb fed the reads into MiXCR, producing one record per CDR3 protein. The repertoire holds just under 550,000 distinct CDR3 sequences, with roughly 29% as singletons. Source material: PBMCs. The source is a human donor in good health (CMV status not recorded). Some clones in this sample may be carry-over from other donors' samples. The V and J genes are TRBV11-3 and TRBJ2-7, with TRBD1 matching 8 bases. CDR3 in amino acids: CASSLQGEVYEQYF. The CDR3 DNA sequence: TGTGCCAGCAGCCTACAGGGGGAGGTCTACGAGCAGTACTTC.